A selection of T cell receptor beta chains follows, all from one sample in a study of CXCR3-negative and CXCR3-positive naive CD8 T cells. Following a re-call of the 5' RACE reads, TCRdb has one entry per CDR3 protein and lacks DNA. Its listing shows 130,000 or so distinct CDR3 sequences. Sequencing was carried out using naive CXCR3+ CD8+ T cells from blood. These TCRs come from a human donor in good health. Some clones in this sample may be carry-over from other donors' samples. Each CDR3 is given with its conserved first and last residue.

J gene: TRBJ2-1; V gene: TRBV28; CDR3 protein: CASSDRIGFYNEQFF
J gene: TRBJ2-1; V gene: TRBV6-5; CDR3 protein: CASSYAAGGPPYNEQFF
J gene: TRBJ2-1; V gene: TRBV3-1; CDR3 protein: CASSSLAAHEQFF
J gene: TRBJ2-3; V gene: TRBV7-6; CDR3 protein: CASSLVDTDTQYF
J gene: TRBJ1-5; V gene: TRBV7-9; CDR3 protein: CASAYSNQPQHF
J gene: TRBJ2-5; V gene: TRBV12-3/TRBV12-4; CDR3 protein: CASSFSGSRGTQYF
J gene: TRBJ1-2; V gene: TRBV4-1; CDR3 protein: CASSLGTSNPYGYTF
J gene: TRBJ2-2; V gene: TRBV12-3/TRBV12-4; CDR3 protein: CASSRPGQPTGELFF
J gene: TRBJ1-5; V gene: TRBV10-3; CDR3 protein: CAISESYKSQPQHF
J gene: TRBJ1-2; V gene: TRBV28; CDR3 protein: CASSPRDTFYTF
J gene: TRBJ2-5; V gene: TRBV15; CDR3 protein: CATSLGSSGTKETQYF
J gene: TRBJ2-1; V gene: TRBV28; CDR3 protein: CASSPTTADRQANEQFF
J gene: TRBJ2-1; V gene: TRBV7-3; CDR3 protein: CASSLVAGSPYNEQFF
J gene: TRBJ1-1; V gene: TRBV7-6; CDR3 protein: CASSLTPGLSNTEAFF
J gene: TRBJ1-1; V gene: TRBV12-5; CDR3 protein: CASGLAGFGSTEAFF
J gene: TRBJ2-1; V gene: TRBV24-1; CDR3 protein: CATSDFTGTITYNEQFF
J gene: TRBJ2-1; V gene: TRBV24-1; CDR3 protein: CATSDRGQEPADEQFF